Listed here are 16 T cell receptor beta chains from one sample, sequenced in a study of cytomegalovirus exposure and HLA in healthy donors (dated by TCRdb to between 2016 and 2019). The protocol used for the library was the immunoSEQ multiplex PCR assay. The multiplex PCR relied on a mix of 60 forward primers for TCR Vbeta segments and 13 reverse primers for TCR Jbeta segments. Drawn from immuneACCESS, this table holds only the in-frame rearrangements with V and J called that TCRdb kept. Clones are partly lost; checked studies trace under half to an unresolved V gene and leave the rest unexplained. The sample table contains about 94,000 clones; only one count was recorded for about four fifths of them. The ten largest clones capture approximately 3.6% of the sample. Sequenced: PBMCs. The receptor set was obtained from a woman in her thirties or forties in good health and CMV-seronegative.

The chain recombines TRBV5-4 with TRBJ2-7; TRBD1 matches at 10 bases. Germline lookup yields CDR1 SGHNT and CDR2 YYREEE (reference sequence). CDR3 length: 15 amino acids. The V segment lost 9 bases and the J segment 1 base; nucleotides outside the gene matches: 10. The CDR3 sequence: CATKKWDRGSYEQYF. The CDR3 coding sequence is TGTGCCACTAAGAAGTGGGACAGGGGTTCCTACGAGCAGTACTTC.

The chain is built from TRBV19 and TRBJ1-1; weak D call: TRBD1 (5 bases). The ends were cut back, 5 bases at V and 2 bases at J, with 12 bases in the middle. Germline CDR1 reads LNHDA; CDR2 reads SQIVND (reference sequence). This CDR3 has 14 residues. In nucleotides, the CDR3 is TGTGCCAGTAGTCGTGGCGGGGCCAACACTGAAGCTTTCTTT. Protein: CASSRGGANTEAFF.

This clone was picked up a small number of times. The CDR3 loop reads CASSWDRVGEQYF. The CDR3 DNA follows: TGTGCCAGCAGTTGGGACAGGGTCGGGGAGCAGTACTTC. V usage is TRBV6-5 and J usage is TRBJ2-7, with 9 bases that match TRBD1. The germline CDR1 and CDR2 sequences are MNHEY and SVGAGI. Trimming cost V 4 bases and J 7 bases; bases outside gene matches: 5. The CDR3 loop spans 13 amino acids.

This clone was seen only once. The chain uses TRBV9 and TRBJ1-4; 7 bases map to TRBD1. CDR1 is SGDLS, CDR2 YYNGEE, per germline. The V segment lost 3 bases and the J segment 2 bases; nucleotides outside the gene matches: 10. This CDR3 is 17 amino acids long. The CDR3 DNA reads as TGTGCCAGCAGCGGTGGAGAGGGGGCACCGACTAATGAAAAACTGTTTTTT. It codes for CASSGGEGAPTNEKLFF.

This clone was counted between two and nine times. CDR3 coding DNA: TGTGCCAGCAGCCCCGGGACAGGTAACTTTATGAACACTGAAGCTTTCTTT. This sequence encodes CASSPGTGNFMNTEAFF. This sequence joins TRBV5-6 and TRBJ1-1; 8 positions agree with TRBD1. The CDR3 consists of 17 residues. The ends lost 4 bases at V and 0 bases at J; junction bases unmatched: 11. Germline V gene lookup returns CDR1 SGHDT and CDR2 YYEEEE.

This chain connects TRBV29-1 to TRBJ2-7, with D possibly TRBD2 on 6 matching bases. The CDR3 runs to 14 residues. Germline values: CDR1 SQVTM, CDR2 ANQGSEA. V dropped 6 bases and J dropped 0 bases, with 15 bases sitting between them. CDR3 sequence: CSVGPGLRSYEQYF. The CDR3 bases are TGCAGCGTAGGACCGGGACTGCGCTCCTACGAGCAGTACTTC.

The chain links TRBV7-9 to TRBJ2-5; TRBD2 matches at 9 bases. This CDR3 comprises 12 residues. V dropped 9 bases and J dropped 3; count of bases not matched to a gene: 2. The germline V gene encodes CDR1 SEHNR and CDR2 FQNEAQ (reference sequence). The chain's CDR3 is CARRGGEETQYF. In DNA form, the CDR3 reads TGTGCCAGGCGGGGGGGTGAAGAGACCCAGTACTTC. Full variable domain (missing parts from reference TRBV7-9 and TRBJ2-5): DTGVSQNPRHKITKRGQNVTFRCDPISEHNRLYWYRQTLGQGPEFLTYFQNEAQLEKSRLLSDRFSAERPKGSFSTLEIQRTEQGDSAMYLCARRGGEETQYFGPGTRLLVL.

V and J are TRBV30 and TRBJ1-1; D may be TRBD1 (6 bases). The V end was cut by 0 bases, the J end by 2 bases, with 10 bases between. The CDR3 runs 14 residues. Germline V gene lookup returns CDR1 GTSNPN and CDR2 SVGIG (reference sequence). The CDR3 here is CAWSVGTLNTEAFF. CDR3 coding DNA: TGTGCCTGGAGTGTGGGGACACTAAACACTGAAGCTTTCTTT.

V and J are TRBV20-1 and TRBJ1-1; D is unresolved. This CDR3 has 10 residues. CDR1 is DFQATT, CDR2 SNEGSKA, per germline (reference sequence). Trimming shortened V by 3 bases and J by 7 bases, and 6 bases separated the two germline ends. Written as DNA, the CDR3 is TGCAGTGCTAGGGAGGATGAAGCTTTCTTT. This sequence encodes CSAREDEAFF.

The gene calls are TRBV6-5 and TRBJ2-5, with TRBD2 matching 10 bases. V shed 2 bases and J 2 bases; nucleotides not matched to a gene: 5. The V gene's germline CDR1 is MNHEY and CDR2 SVGAGI. CDR3 length: 16 amino acids. The CDR3 bases are TGTGCCAGCAGTTACACCAGGACTAGCGGTCAAGAGACCCAGTACTTC. Amino acid sequence: CASSYTRTSGQETQYF.

The chain couples TRBV10-3 to TRBJ1-1, with D possibly TRBD1 on 5 matching bases. CDR1 ENHRY and CDR2 SYGVKD come from the germline V gene. V was clipped by 7 bases and J by 4 bases, with 7 bases between them. CDR3 length equals 11 residues. The chain's CDR3 is CAITDSTEAFF. CDR3 in DNA: TGTGCCATCACAGACAGCACTGAAGCTTTCTTT.

This chain links TRBV2 with TRBJ2-3, with 15 positions matching TRBD2. J gave up 5 bases and V 4 bases, and 7 bases lay outside the gene matches. This CDR3 is built from 17 residues. The germline V gene has CDR1 SNHLY and CDR2 FYNNEI. DNA of the CDR3: TGTGCCAGCAGTGTAGGACTAGCGGGGGGGCGAGAAGATACGCAGTATTTT. This encodes CASSVGLAGGREDTQYF.

Here the CDR3 reads CASSAGTARVEQYF. Written as DNA, the CDR3 is TGTGCCAGCAGTGCAGGGACAGCCCGGGTCGAGCAGTACTTC. The V gene is TRBV6-1, the J gene TRBJ2-7, with 7 bases lining up with TRBD1. The V gene's germline CDR1 is MNHNS and CDR2 SASEGT. Trimming at V came to 4 bases and at J to 6 bases, leaving 9 bases not matched to a gene. The CDR3 contains 14 residues.

For this clone: The same CDR3 also results from other DNA sequences found in this sample. The V call is TRBV19, the J call TRBJ1-1, with 8 bases matching TRBD1. This CDR3 has 13 residues. Germline V gives CDR1 LNHDA, CDR2 SQIVND (reference sequence). Unmatched junction bases numbered 1, after V lost 6 bases and J lost 1 base. The CDR3 loop reads CASRGTGNTEAFF. CDR3 DNA: TGTGCCAGTAGGGGGACAGGGAACACTGAAGCTTTCTTT. Filled out from reference TRBV19 and TRBJ1-1, the complete variable domain reads DGGITQSPKYLFRKEGQNVTLSCEQNLNHDAMYWYRQDPGQGLRLIYYSQIVNDFQKGDIAEGYSVSREKKESFPLTVTSAQKNPTAFYLCASRGTGNTEAFFGQGTRLTVV.

This sequence joins TRBV28 and TRBJ2-2; 11 bases match TRBD2. The CDR3 spans 15 residues. Germline CDR1 is MDHEN and CDR2 is SYDVKM. The V segment lost 6 bases and the J segment 5 bases; nucleotides outside the gene matches: 5. CDR3 nucleotides: TGTGCCAGCAGCCATCGACTAGCGGGGACCGGGGAGCTGTTTTTT. Residues: CASSHRLAGTGELFF.

V is TRBV7-2 and J is TRBJ2-6; TRBD2 is a possible D gene (5 bases). The germline V gene has CDR1 SGHTA and CDR2 FQGNSA. The length of the CDR3 is 15 residues. V was pared by 5 bases and J by 2 bases, with 10 bases between. The CDR3 DNA reads as TGTGCCAGCAGCGTCGAGGGCGCTGGGGCCAACGTCCTGACTTTC. It translates to CASSVEGAGANVLTF.